This TCR beta chain is drawn from a study of human T cells and chemical hapten exposure. The library attached unique molecular identifiers to individual cDNA molecules. TCRdb reanalysed the RACE reads using MiXCR and keeps one entry per CDR3 protein. This repertoire shows about 40,000 distinct CDR3 sequences, 8% to 9% found once; its top ten account for about 15%. Only a few counts were recorded for this clonotype. With 1 base clipped from V and 9 bases from J, the junction kept 7 bases outside the gene matches. The CDR3 extends over 16 amino acids. Germline V lookup: CDR1 LNHNV, CDR2 YYDKDF (reference sequence). Specified time point: patch test 2, 6 weeks after DPC sensitization. Treatment noted: therapeutic diphenylcyclopropenone sensitization with weekly scalp DPC. Total RNA was isolated from unfractionated whole blood.

V is TRBV15 and J is TRBJ2-1; 12 bases line up with TRBD2. The source material was whole blood, sampled in connection with sensitization to the hapten diphenylcyclopropenone (DPC). This clonotype originated in a woman aged 40 to 55 with alopecia areata. Some clones in this sample may be carry-over from other donors' samples. DNA for the CDR3: TGTGCCACCAGCAGAGGCCTAGCGGGGGGGCCCGGTGAGCAGTTCTTC. The encoded protein is CATSRGLAGGPGEQFF.